The clone carrying this TCR beta chain was found a few times. The antigen remains undetermined. The CDR3 loop spans 13 amino acids. In germline, CDR1 is SGDLS, CDR2 YYNGEE. Trimming took off 3 bases at V and 2 bases at J, with 8 bases between the two ends. Total RNA was extracted at no less than 6 micrograms per sample. The data derive from a study of blood T cells in healthy people across ages. Next came a second PCR, run for about 7 to 12 cycles, which used a sample-barcoded 5' primer along with a J-beta primer mix. Researchers report that each sample yielded at least 2.5 million CDR3-containing paired-end reads. In TCRdb, the 5' RACE reads were re-called with MiXCR into one record per CDR3 protein. The repertoire holds over 1,500,000 distinct CDR3 sequences, with approximately 40% as singletons. Study-level points and caveats: Aged donors had fewer naive CD4+ cells and lower diversity than long-lived donors.

This clonotype was sampled from a human donor in good health. The source material was blood. This rearrangement joins TRBV9 to TRBJ1-1, with D perhaps matching TRBD1 (5 bases). CDR3 protein: CASSEGINTEAFF. DNA of the CDR3: TGTGCCAGCAGCGAGGGGATAAACACTGAAGCTTTCTTT.